This note documents a single T cell receptor (beta chain) sequence. Per germline, CDR1 GTSNPN and CDR2 SVGIG (reference sequence). The ends lost 0 bases at V and 4 bases at J; junction bases unmatched: 8. This CDR3 contains 17 residues. The protocol was immunoSEQ multiplex PCR, while the TCRdb copy is restricted to in-frame clones and leaves out a portion. The sample lists about 140,000 clones, around nine tenths occurring once. The data originate from a study of blood T cell repertoires in COVID-19. The V gene is TRBV30, the J gene TRBJ1-3, with 11 bases aligning to TRBD1. Specimen: peripheral blood. This TCR came from a human donor in a cohort sampled during active COVID-19. This chain's CDR3 is CAWSVQDRGRYGNTIYF. The CDR3 DNA follows: TGTGCCTGGAGTGTACAGGACAGGGGGCGGTACGGAAACACCATATATTTT.